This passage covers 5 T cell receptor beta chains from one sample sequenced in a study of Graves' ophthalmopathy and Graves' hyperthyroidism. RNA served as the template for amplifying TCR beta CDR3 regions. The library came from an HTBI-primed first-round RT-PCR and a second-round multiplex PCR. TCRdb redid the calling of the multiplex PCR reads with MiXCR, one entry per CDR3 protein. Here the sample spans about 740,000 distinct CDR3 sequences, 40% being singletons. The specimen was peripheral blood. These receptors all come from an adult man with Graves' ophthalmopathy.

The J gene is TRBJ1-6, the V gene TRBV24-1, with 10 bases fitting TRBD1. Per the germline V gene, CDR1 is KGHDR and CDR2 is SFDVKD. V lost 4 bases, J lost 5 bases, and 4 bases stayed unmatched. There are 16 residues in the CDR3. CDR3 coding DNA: TGTGCCACCAGTGACCCAGGGACAGGGGATAATTCACCCCTCCACTTT. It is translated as CATSDPGTGDNSPLHF.

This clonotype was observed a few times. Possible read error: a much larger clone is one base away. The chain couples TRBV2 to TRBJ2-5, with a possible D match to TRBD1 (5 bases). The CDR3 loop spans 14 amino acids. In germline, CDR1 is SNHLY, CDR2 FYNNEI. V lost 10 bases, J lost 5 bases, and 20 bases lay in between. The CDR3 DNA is TGTGCCAACAGAGAAGGGGCCCAACGGGAGACCCAGTACTTC. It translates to CANREGAQRETQYF.

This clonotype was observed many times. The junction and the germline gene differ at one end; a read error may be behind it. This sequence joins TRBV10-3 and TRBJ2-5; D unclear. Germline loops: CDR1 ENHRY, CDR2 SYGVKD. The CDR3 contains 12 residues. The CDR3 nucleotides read TGTGCCACCAGTACGGCACAAGAGACCCAGTACTTC. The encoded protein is CATSTAQETQYF.

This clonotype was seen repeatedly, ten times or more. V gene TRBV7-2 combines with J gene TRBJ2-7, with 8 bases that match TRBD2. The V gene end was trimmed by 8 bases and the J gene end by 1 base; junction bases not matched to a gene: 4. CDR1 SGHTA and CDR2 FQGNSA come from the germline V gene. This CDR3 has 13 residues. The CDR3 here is CASGIAGSYEQYF. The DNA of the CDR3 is TGTGCCAGCGGCATAGCGGGATCCTACGAGCAGTACTTC.

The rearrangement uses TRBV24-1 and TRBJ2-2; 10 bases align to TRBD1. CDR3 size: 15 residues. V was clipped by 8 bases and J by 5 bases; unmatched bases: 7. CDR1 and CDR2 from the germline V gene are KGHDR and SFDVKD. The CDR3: CATNSGTGVTGELFF. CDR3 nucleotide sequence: TGTGCCACCAACTCCGGGACAGGGGTTACCGGGGAGCTGTTTTTT.